This T cell receptor beta chain was retrieved from a study of blood T cell repertoires in COVID-19. Study summary: Material from acute and convalescent COVID-19 was sourced from the United States, Italy and Spain. PBMCs, B-cell-depleted T cells, or T cells provided the cDNA or gDNA that made up the material.

Original processing notes: By means of reference gene primer amplification, nucleated cell counts were estimated. The method was immunoSEQ multiplex PCR; TCRdb's version includes in-frame clones alone and lacks a portion of them. V, J and clone size are those of that table, while D and trimming were read from the DNA. Here the sample spans some 120,000 clones, roughly 90% being singletons. V was pared by 0 bases and J by 1 base, with 9 bases between. Germline lookup yields CDR1 SGHNT and CDR2 YYREEE (reference sequence). The CDR3 totals 15 residues. Sequencing was performed on peripheral blood. The chain couples TRBV5-4 to TRBJ2-3; D is unresolved. This TCR came from a man aged 50 to 59 with acute or convalescent COVID-19. The CDR3 reads CASSLESRGTDTQYF. The CDR3 coding sequence is TGTGCCAGCAGCTTGGAATCTAGAGGCACAGATACGCAGTATTTT.